The next 25 T cell receptor beta chains were all read from a single sample in a study of T cell clonotyping in hematopoietic cell transplantation. The assay was immunoSEQ multiplex PCR, and TCRdb's table has in-frame clones only and misses some. The data contain about 16,000 clones, 85% to 90% of them singletons. The sample was peripheral blood mononuclear cells. These receptors were collected from a man aged 50-59 years in good health. Some clones in this sample may be carry-over from other donors' samples.

This clone was recorded once. This chain uses TRBV29-1 with TRBJ1-2, with D uncertain. The CDR3 spans 13 residues. The V end lost 6 bases, the J end lost 2 bases, and 13 bases lay between the germline ends. CDR1 is SQVTM, CDR2 ANQGSEA, per germline. The CDR3 DNA is TGCAGCGTCGGCGGGATGAGAAACTATGGCTACACCTTC. Translated: CSVGGMRNYGYTF.

The V and J genes are TRBV7-2 and TRBJ2-2; D gene ambiguous. The CDR3 has 12 residues. V gave up 0 bases and J gave up 7 bases, with 3 bases separating them. Looked up from germline, CDR1 is SGHTA and CDR2 is FQGNSA. CDR3 in DNA: TGTGCCAGCAGCTTAGCTATCGGGGAGCTGTTTTTT. This gives the protein CASSLAIGELFF.

This chain links TRBV4-1 with TRBJ1-1, with 8 bases matching TRBD1. This CDR3 has 16 amino acids. In germline, CDR1 is MGHRA, CDR2 YSYEKL. Losses at the gene ends were 2 bases for V and 4 bases for J; bases not matched to a gene: 9. CDR3 DNA sequence: TGCGCCAGCAGCCAATTTACGACAGGGGAGGTCACTGAAGCTTTCTTT. Amino acids: CASSQFTTGEVTEAFF.

DNA of the CDR3: TGCGCCAGCAGCCAAGCCCCCCGAGGCGATCAGCCCCAGCATTTT. This codes for CASSQAPRGDQPQHF. This chain links TRBV4-1 with TRBJ1-5; no definite D call. Trimming cost V 1 base and J 5 bases, with 12 bases left between them. The CDR3 consists of 15 residues. Per the germline V gene, CDR1 is MGHRA and CDR2 is YSYEKL.

The chain combines TRBV30 with TRBJ2-5; TRBD1 might be the D (6 bases). The V gene's germline CDR1 is GTSNPN and CDR2 SVGIG (reference sequence). V lost 3 bases and J 4 bases, leaving 9 bases between the germline ends. The CDR3 length is 12 residues. CDR3 in DNA: TGTGCCTGGAGGACAGGAGCAGAGACCCAGTACTTC. This translates into CAWRTGAETQYF.

This rearrangement joins TRBV6-5 to TRBJ1-6; D ambiguous. V was clipped by 4 bases and J by 7 bases, with 14 bases between them. The CDR3 has 15 amino acids. In germline, CDR1 is MNHEY, CDR2 SVGAGI. Here the CDR3 DNA reads TGTGCCAGCAGTTCTCAACATAGGCGCAATTCACCCCTCCACTTT. This gives the protein CASSSQHRRNSPLHF.

Only one count was recorded for this clone. The chain links TRBV11-2 to TRBJ1-4; TRBD1 is a possible D gene (5 bases). The germline CDR1 and CDR2 sequences are SGHAT and FQNNGV. Trimming left V 5 bases short and J 13 bases short, with 17 bases between. CDR3 length: 13 residues. CDR3: CASSANQGSILFF. DNA of the CDR3: TGTGCCAGCAGCGCAAACCAGGGTAGTATACTGTTTTTT.

This rearrangement joins TRBV19 to TRBJ1-1; unclear D gene. The V end was cut by 4 bases, the J end by 4 bases, with 10 bases between. The CDR3 consists of 13 residues. In germline, CDR1 is LNHDA, CDR2 SQIVND (reference sequence). The CDR3 loop is CASSTREATEAFF. The CDR3 coding sequence is TGTGCCAGTAGTACCCGAGAGGCCACTGAAGCTTTCTTT.

This clone was detected only a few times. CDR3: CASSEAHPTTGELFF. The CDR3 DNA is TGTGCCAGCAGTGAAGCACATCCGACCACCGGGGAGCTGTTTTTT. The rearrangement joins TRBV6-1 to TRBJ2-2; the D is unclear. CDR1 and CDR2 (germline): MNHNS, SASEGT. The CDR3 is made up of 15 amino acids. V lost 0 bases and J 4 bases, leaving 9 bases between the germline ends.

DNA for the CDR3: TGTGCCTGGAGTGCACAGGGGGACTATGGCTACACCTTC. Translation: CAWSAQGDYGYTF. The rearrangement links TRBV30 to TRBJ1-2, with 8 bases lining up with TRBD1. The germline gives CDR1 GTSNPN, CDR2 SVGIG (reference sequence). This CDR3 comprises 13 residues. Germline trimming cut 1 base from V and 3 bases from J; bases unmatched to any gene: 1.

The rearrangement links TRBV9 to TRBJ1-1; D is uncertain. CDR3 length equals 14 residues. With 4 bases removed from V and 6 bases from J, the gap between germline ends came to 16 bases. Germline V gene lookup returns CDR1 SGDLS and CDR2 YYNGEE. The CDR3 protein is CASSPRTAAAEAFF. The CDR3 region has the DNA TGTGCCAGCAGCCCCCGGACCGCGGCGGCTGAAGCTTTCTTT.

This rearrangement joins TRBV19 to TRBJ1-4; TRBD1 is a possible D gene (5 bases). V was trimmed by 4 bases and J by 6 bases, leaving 12 bases between them. The CDR3 spans 14 residues. Germline V gene data show CDR1 as LNHDA and CDR2 as SQIVND (reference sequence). Written as DNA, the CDR3 is TGTGCCAGTAGTACTCGGAAAGGGGATGAAAAACTGTTTTTT. It translates to CASSTRKGDEKLFF.

This chain joins TRBV6-5 and TRBJ1-5, with D perhaps TRBD1 (5 bases). V lost 2 bases and J 6 bases, leaving 8 bases between the germline ends. The V gene's germline CDR1 is MNHEY and CDR2 SVGAGI. The CDR3 spans 13 residues. CDR3 in amino acids: CASSYRGGQPQHF. The CDR3 nucleotides are TGTGCCAGCAGTTACAGGGGAGGTCAGCCCCAGCATTTT.

The genes are TRBV28 and TRBJ1-2, with 9 bases that match TRBD1. This CDR3 region has 15 residues. After removal of 6 bases from V and 6 bases from J, the junction contained 11 bases not matched to a gene. Germline-derived CDR1 and CDR2 are MDHEN and SYDVKM. The CDR3 loop reads CASRGRAGTGNGYTF. The CDR3 DNA is TGTGCCAGCAGAGGGAGGGCCGGGACAGGGAATGGCTACACCTTC.

The rearrangement uses TRBV5-1 and TRBJ2-3, with D possibly being TRBD1 (5 bases). Germline CDR1 reads SGHRS; CDR2 reads YFSETQ. The CDR3 spans 15 residues. With 3 bases removed from V and 4 bases from J, the gap between germline ends came to 15 bases. As DNA, the CDR3 is TGCGCCAGCAGCTCCGACAGCCGGCCCTCAGATACGCAGTATTTT. Translation: CASSSDSRPSDTQYF.

The V call is TRBV19, the J call TRBJ2-6; 8 bases match TRBD1. The trim removed 9 bases at V and 0 bases at J, leaving 7 bases unmatched. Per the germline V gene, CDR1 is LNHDA and CDR2 is SQIVND (reference sequence). The CDR3 totals 16 residues. CDR3 amino acids: CARLDRESSGANVLTF. DNA for the CDR3: TGTGCCAGACTGGACAGGGAGAGCTCTGGGGCCAACGTCCTGACTTTC. The variable domain in full, completed from reference TRBV19 and TRBJ2-6, reads DGGITQSPKYLFRKEGQNVTLSCEQNLNHDAMYWYRQDPGQGLRLIYYSQIVNDFQKGDIAEGYSVSREKKESFPLTVTSAQKNPTAFYLCARLDRESSGANVLTFGAGSRLTVL.

This clone has a single count. The CDR3 DNA is TGTGCCAGCAGCCAAGCGCGCAACTATGGCTACACCTTC. Its translation: CASSQARNYGYTF. This chain connects TRBV14 to TRBJ1-2; D is uncertain. Trimming cost V 1 base and J 2 bases, with 5 bases left between them. Per germline, CDR1 SGHDN and CDR2 FVKESK. The length of the CDR3 is 13 residues. The variable domain in full, with the rest retrieved from reference TRBV14 and TRBJ1-2, is EAGVTQFPSHSVIEKGQTVTLRCDPISGHDNLYWYRRVMGKEIKFLLHFVKESKQDESGMPNNRFLAERTGGTYSTLKVQPAELEDSGVYFCASSQARNYGYTFGSGTRLTVV.

The V call is TRBV7-8, the J call TRBJ2-6, with no clear D. The V gene's germline CDR1 is SGHVS and CDR2 FQNEAQ. The CDR3 runs 16 residues. V was cut by 5 bases and J by 0 bases, with 11 bases left in between. The chain's CDR3 is CASSPLIGSGANVLTF. In DNA form, the CDR3 reads TGTGCCAGCAGCCCGCTCATTGGCTCTGGGGCCAACGTCCTGACTTTC.

The chain is built from TRBV14 and TRBJ1-5; 7 bases line up with TRBD1. The germline V gene has CDR1 SGHDN and CDR2 FVKESK. The CDR3 spans 16 residues. The V gene end was trimmed by 1 base and the J gene end by 7 bases; junction bases not matched to a gene: 10. For the CDR3, the DNA is TGTGCCAGCAGCCAAGTCCGGGACAGCGAGGCACAGCCCCAGCATTTT. It is translated as CASSQVRDSEAQPQHF.

The chain is built from TRBV19 and TRBJ1-2; D gene ambiguous. V dropped 2 bases and J dropped 1 base, with 8 bases sitting between them. CDR3 length: 14 amino acids. In germline, CDR1 is LNHDA, CDR2 SQIVND (reference sequence). CDR3 in DNA: TGTGCCAGTAGTATAAGGGAGGGTAACTATGGCTACACCTTC. It codes for CASSIREGNYGYTF.

CDR3 nucleotide sequence: TGTGCCAGCAACGAATTCAGCTCCTACGAGCAGTACTTC. Amino acid sequence: CASNEFSSYEQYF. The chain is built from TRBV2 and TRBJ2-7; D uncertain. The CDR3 consists of 13 residues. Germline CDR1 and CDR2: SNHLY and FYNNEI. Trimming took off 7 bases at V and 0 bases at J, with 10 bases between the two ends.

The chain carries TRBV28 and TRBJ2-7; D is unresolved. V was clipped by 3 bases and J by 3 bases, with 3 bases between them. CDR3 length: 11 amino acids. CDR1 and CDR2 from the germline V gene are MDHEN and SYDVKM. The CDR3 sequence: CASSLGYEQYF. In DNA form, the CDR3 reads TGTGCCAGCAGTTTGGGCTACGAGCAGTACTTC.

The chain joins TRBV5-1 to TRBJ2-2, with 8 positions matching TRBD2. CDR1 and CDR2 (germline): SGHRS, YFSETQ. This CDR3 is built from 16 residues. Unmatched junction bases numbered 6, after V lost 2 bases and J lost 3 bases. The CDR3 region has the DNA TGCGCCAGCAGCTTCGCGGGGGGCATGGACACCGGGGAGCTGTTTTTT. It translates to CASSFAGGMDTGELFF.

This clone was observed a few times. The V gene is TRBV2, the J gene TRBJ1-6; D gene unclear. Trimming stripped 7 bases from V and 7 bases from J, with 11 bases between. The V gene's germline CDR1 is SNHLY and CDR2 FYNNEI. The CDR3 runs 13 residues. The CDR3 is CASKGTENSPLHF. CDR3 nucleotides: TGTGCCAGCAAAGGCACAGAAAATTCACCCCTCCACTTT.

This chain connects TRBV5-8 to TRBJ2-7; no reliable D call. Germline V gene lookup returns CDR1 SGHTS and CDR2 YDEGEE. The CDR3 spans 12 residues. V gave up 5 bases and J gave up 3 bases, with 9 bases separating them. The CDR3 protein is CASRPTGYEQYF. Here the CDR3 DNA reads TGTGCCAGCAGGCCGACGGGCTACGAGCAGTACTTC.